This T cell receptor (beta chain) appears in the sequencing data of a study of blood T cells in healthy people across ages. General study results and limits: Naive T cell percentage by flow cytometry tracked strongly with beta diversity.

CDR3 length: 19 residues. V was pared by 5 bases and J by 2 bases, with 27 bases between. With respect to this clonotype: What it binds is not known.

Each donor had 7.5 to 10 milliliters of peripheral blood drawn. PBMCs numbering at least 7 million were isolated per sample. Using a J-beta primer mix together with a sample-barcoded 5' primer, a second PCR was run for roughly 7 to 12 cycles. MiXCR was run by TCRdb on the 5' RACE reads, yielding one entry per CDR3 protein. The sample carries about 590,000 distinct CDR3 sequences, approximately 30% recorded once. The chain uses TRBV12-3 or TRBV12-4 and TRBJ1-2; possible D gene TRBD1, 6 bases. Sequencing was carried out using blood. This receptor was taken from a woman of 80 years or more in good health. The CDR3 region is CASSTLRRTQGRGNYGYTF. For the CDR3, the DNA is TGTGCCAGCAGTACTCTTAGGCGAACTCAGGGGCGAGGAAACTATGGCTACACCTTC.